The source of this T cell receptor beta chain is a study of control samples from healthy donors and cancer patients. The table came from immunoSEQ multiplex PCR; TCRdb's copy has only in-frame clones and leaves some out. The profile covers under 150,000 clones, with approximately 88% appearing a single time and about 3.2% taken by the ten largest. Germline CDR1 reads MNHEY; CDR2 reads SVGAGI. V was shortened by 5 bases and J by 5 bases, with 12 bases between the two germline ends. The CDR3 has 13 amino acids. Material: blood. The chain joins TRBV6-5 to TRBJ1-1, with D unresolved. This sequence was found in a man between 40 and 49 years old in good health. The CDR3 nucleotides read TGTGCCAGCAGTCCGGGAGGGTGGACTGAAGCTTTCTTT. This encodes CASSPGGWTEAFF.